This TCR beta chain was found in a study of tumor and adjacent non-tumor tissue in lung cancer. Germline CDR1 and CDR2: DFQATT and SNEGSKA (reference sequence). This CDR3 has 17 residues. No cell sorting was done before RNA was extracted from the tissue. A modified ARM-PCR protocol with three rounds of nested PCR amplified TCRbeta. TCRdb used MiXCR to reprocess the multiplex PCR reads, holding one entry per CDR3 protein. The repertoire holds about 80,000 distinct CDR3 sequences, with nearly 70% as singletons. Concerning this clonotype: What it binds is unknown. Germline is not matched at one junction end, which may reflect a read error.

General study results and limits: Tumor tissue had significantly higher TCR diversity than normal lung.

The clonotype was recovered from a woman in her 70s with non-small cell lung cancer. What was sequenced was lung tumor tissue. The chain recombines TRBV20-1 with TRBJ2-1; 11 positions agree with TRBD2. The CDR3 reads CSASARWAGLADSEQLF. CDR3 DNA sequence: TGCAGTGCTAGTGCACGCTGGGCGGGACTAGCGGACAGTGAGCAGCTCTTC.